Below, one TCR beta chain is given with its context. The sample originates from a study of blood T cell repertoires in COVID-19. Study-level information: The samples span acute and convalescent COVID-19 from the United States, Italy and Spain. The cDNA or gDNA used as material had been derived from T cells, B-cell-depleted T cells, or PBMCs.

From germline, CDR1 is WNHNN and CDR2 SYGVQD (reference sequence). The CDR3 has 15 amino acids. V was shortened by 4 bases and J by 1 base, with 12 bases between the two germline ends. Per the authors' pipeline: Reference gene primer amplification gave nucleated cell count estimates. Produced via immunoSEQ multiplex PCR; TCRdb's table is partial and in-frame only. D and trimming were read from the DNA, whereas the V and J calls and clone size are those reported in that table. The data hold over 250,000 clones, with around 90% observed a single time. The receptor comes from a man aged 45-65 years with acute or convalescent COVID-19. Sequences were obtained from peripheral blood. V usage is TRBV10-1 and J usage is TRBJ2-3, with a possible D match to TRBD2 (6 bases). For the CDR3, the DNA is TGCGCCAGCAGTGGAGGACCGGGGGGCACAGATACGCAGTATTTT. As protein: CASSGGPGGTDTQYF.